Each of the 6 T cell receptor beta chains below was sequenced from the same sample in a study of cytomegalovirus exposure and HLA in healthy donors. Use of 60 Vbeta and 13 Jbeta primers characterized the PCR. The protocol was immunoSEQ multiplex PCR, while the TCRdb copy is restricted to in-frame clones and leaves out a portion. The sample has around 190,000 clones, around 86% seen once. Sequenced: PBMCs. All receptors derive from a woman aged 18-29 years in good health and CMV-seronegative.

In nucleotides, the CDR3 is TGCGCCAGCAGCCTCCGTTTAGCGGAATACAATGAGCAGTTCTTC. Translation gives CASSLRLAEYNEQFF. The chain links TRBV4-1 to TRBJ2-1, with D tentatively TRBD2 (6 bases). CDR3 length: 15 residues. Germline V gene data show CDR1 as MGHRA and CDR2 as YSYEKL. Trimming left V 4 bases short and J 4 bases short, with 14 bases between.

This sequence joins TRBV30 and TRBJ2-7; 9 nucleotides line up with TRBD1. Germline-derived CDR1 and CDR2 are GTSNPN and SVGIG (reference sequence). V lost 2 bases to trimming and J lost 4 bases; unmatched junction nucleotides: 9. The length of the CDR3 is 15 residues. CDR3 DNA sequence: TGTGCCTGGAGTTCTCGGGACAGGGTTCTATACGAGCAGTACTTC. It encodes CAWSSRDRVLYEQYF.

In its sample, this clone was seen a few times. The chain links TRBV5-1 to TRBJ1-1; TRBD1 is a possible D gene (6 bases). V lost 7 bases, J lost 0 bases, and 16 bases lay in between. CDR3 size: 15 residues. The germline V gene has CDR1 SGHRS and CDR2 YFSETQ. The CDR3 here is CASRGGGGMNTEAFF. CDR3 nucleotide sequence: TGCGCCAGCCGGGGGGGCGGAGGAATGAACACTGAAGCTTTCTTT. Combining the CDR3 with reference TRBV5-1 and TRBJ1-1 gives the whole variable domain KAGVTQTPRYLIKTRGQQVTLSCSPISGHRSVSWYQQTPGQGLQFLFEYFSETQRNKGNFPGRFSGRQFSNSRSEMNVSTLELGDSALYLCASRGGGGMNTEAFFGQGTRLTVV.

In nucleotides, the CDR3 is TGCGCCAGCAGCTTTGCGGGGGACGCGAACACTGAAGCTTTCTTT. This encodes CASSFAGDANTEAFF. This sequence joins TRBV5-1 and TRBJ1-1; perhaps TRBD1 as D (5 bases). V lost 2 bases, J lost 1 base, and 12 bases lay in between. The CDR3 length is 15 residues. Germline V CDR1 and CDR2: SGHRS, YFSETQ.

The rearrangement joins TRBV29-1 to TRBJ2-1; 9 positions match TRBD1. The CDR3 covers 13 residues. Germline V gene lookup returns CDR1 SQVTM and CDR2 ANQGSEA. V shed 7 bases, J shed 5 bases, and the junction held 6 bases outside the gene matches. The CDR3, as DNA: TGCAGCGCCCCGGGACAGGGACACAATGAGCAGTTCTTC. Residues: CSAPGQGHNEQFF.

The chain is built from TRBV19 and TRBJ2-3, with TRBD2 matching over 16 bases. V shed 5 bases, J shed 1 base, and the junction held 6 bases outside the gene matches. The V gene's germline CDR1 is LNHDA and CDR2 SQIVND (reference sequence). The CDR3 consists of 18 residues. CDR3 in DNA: TGTGCCAGTAGTCCGGGACTAGCGGGGGGGCGCGGCACAGATACGCAGTATTTT. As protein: CASSPGLAGGRGTDTQYF.